Below, 19 T cell receptor beta chains from the same sample are listed, as sequenced in a study of blood T cell repertoires in COVID-19. TCRdb keeps only in-frame clones here, not all; method: immunoSEQ multiplex PCR. The sample has some 450,000 clones; 85% to 90% are singletons. The sequenced material came from peripheral blood. Receptors were obtained from a man in his late teens or twenties with COVID-19, enrolled during active disease.

The chain has TRBV2 and TRBJ2-2; 10 bases line up with TRBD2. The CDR3 runs to 18 residues. J gave up 4 bases and V 4 bases, and 12 bases lay outside the gene matches. The germline CDR1 and CDR2 sequences are SNHLY and FYNNEI. This CDR3 reads CASSGAGKRGGLTGELFF. CDR3 bases: TGTGCCAGCAGTGGTGCAGGGAAGCGGGGGGGCCTCACCGGGGAGCTGTTTTTT.

This clone showed up just once. The chain combines TRBV9 with TRBJ2-1; TRBD2 matches at 7 bases. The CDR3 length is 17 residues. The germline gives CDR1 SGDLS, CDR2 YYNGEE. The V and J ends lost 4 bases and 8 bases, in that order; junction bases with no gene match: 18. CDR3 bases: TGTGCCAGCAGCATCCGATGGACTAGAGGCTCCTTAGATGAGCAGTTCTTC. Translating it yields CASSIRWTRGSLDEQFF.

CDR3 loop: CATSRDSGSLYEQYF. CDR3 nucleotide sequence: TGTGCCACCAGCAGAGATAGCGGGAGTCTCTACGAGCAGTACTTC. The chain is built from TRBV15 and TRBJ2-7, with 9 positions matching TRBD2. J lost 3 bases, V lost 0 bases, and 3 bases had no gene match. Germline V gene sequence: CDR1 LNHNV, CDR2 YYDKDF (reference sequence). This CDR3 contains 15 residues.

In its sample, this clone was seen once. The rearrangement links TRBV20-1 to TRBJ2-7; unclear D gene. The V and J ends lost 3 bases and 0 bases respectively, with 3 bases between them. Germline V gene data show CDR1 as DFQATT and CDR2 as SNEGSKA (reference sequence). There are 11 residues in the CDR3. The CDR3 region is CSASLSYEQYF. CDR3 DNA: TGCAGTGCTAGTCTCTCCTACGAGCAGTACTTC.

This clone has only one observation. The chain couples TRBV11-3 to TRBJ1-1; D remains unclear. The CDR3 consists of 15 residues. The V and J ends lost 1 base and 5 bases respectively, with 14 bases between them. Germline V gene data show CDR1 as SGHNT and CDR2 as YENEEA. CDR3: CASSLVGGRSTEAFF. Written as DNA, the CDR3 is TGTGCCAGCAGCTTAGTGGGAGGGAGGAGTACTGAAGCTTTCTTT.

This clone was seen only once. The J gene is TRBJ2-6, the V gene TRBV1; the D call in the table, TRBD2, was not verified against the DNA. TRBV1 is marked as a pseudogene. CDR3 length: 17 residues. The CDR3 DNA is TGCACCAGCAGCCATGCCCCTCGGGGTCCTCGGGCCAACGTCCTGACTTTC. Translating gives CTSSHAPRGPRANVLTF.

This chain uses TRBV19 with TRBJ1-2; D unclear. CDR3 length equals 15 residues. Trimming took off 2 bases at V and 3 bases at J, with 13 bases between the two ends. CDR1 is LNHDA, CDR2 SQIVND, per germline (reference sequence). CDR3: CASSIKIAGDYGYTF. Here the CDR3 DNA reads TGTGCCAGTAGTATAAAGATTGCGGGTGACTATGGCTACACCTTC.

The chain is built from TRBV7-9 and TRBJ1-4, with 7 bases lining up with TRBD1. Losses at the gene ends were 4 bases for V and 2 bases for J; bases not matched to a gene: 4. Germline lookup yields CDR1 SEHNR and CDR2 FQNEAQ (reference sequence). This CDR3 is 15 amino acids long. The CDR3 reads CASSSEQGTNEKLFF. The CDR3 DNA reads TGTGCCAGCAGCTCCGAACAGGGGACTAATGAAAAACTGTTTTTT.

The chain recombines TRBV6-6 with TRBJ1-1; TRBD1 aligns across 12 bases. Trimming at V came to 7 bases and at J to 5 bases, leaving 8 bases not matched to a gene. Germline CDR1 and CDR2: MNHNY and SVGAGI (reference sequence). This CDR3 spans 15 amino acids. The CDR3 sequence: CASIRDRGPWTEAFF. The DNA of the CDR3 is TGTGCCAGCATCCGGGACAGGGGGCCGTGGACTGAAGCTTTCTTT.

This clone was detected a few times. The chain employs TRBV5-4 and TRBJ1-2, with D unclear. V was cut by 6 bases and J by 5 bases, with 14 bases left in between. Per germline, CDR1 SGHNT and CDR2 YYREEE (reference sequence). This CDR3 has 13 amino acids. Here the CDR3 DNA reads TGTGCCAGCACCAAGGAGGCACCATATGGCTACACCTTC. Its translation is CASTKEAPYGYTF.

The chain has TRBV24-1 and TRBJ2-7; 8 bases line up with TRBD2. The CDR3 sequence is 15 residues long. Germline trimming cut 4 bases from V and 1 base from J; bases unmatched to any gene: 5. The germline V gene has CDR1 KGHDR and CDR2 SFDVKD. The CDR3: CATSDRAGESYEQYF. The CDR3 coding sequence is TGTGCCACCAGTGACCGAGCGGGAGAATCCTACGAGCAGTACTTC.

The CDR3 reads CASSSRVDMNTEAFF. Written as DNA, the CDR3 is TGTGCCAGCAGTTCACGGGTCGATATGAACACTGAAGCTTTCTTT. The V and J genes are TRBV27 and TRBJ1-1; D gene unclear. The CDR3 runs to 15 residues. Germline V gene lookup returns CDR1 MNHEY and CDR2 SMNVEV (reference sequence). V was cut by 4 bases and J by 0 bases, with 12 bases left in between.

This sequence joins TRBV19 and TRBJ1-4, with a possible D match to TRBD1 (6 bases). Deletions cut 3 bases from V and 4 bases from J, with 12 bases between. CDR1 and CDR2 from the germline V gene are LNHDA and SQIVND (reference sequence). The CDR3 runs 15 residues. CDR3 nucleotide sequence: TGTGCCAGTAGTATCTGGGGGGGCTTTAATGAAAAACTGTTTTTT. The encoded protein is CASSIWGGFNEKLFF. The full variable domain, its missing parts supplied by reference TRBV19 and TRBJ1-4, is DGGITQSPKYLFRKEGQNVTLSCEQNLNHDAMYWYRQDPGQGLRLIYYSQIVNDFQKGDIAEGYSVSREKKESFPLTVTSAQKNPTAFYLCASSIWGGFNEKLFFGSGTQLSVL.

The J gene is TRBJ2-5, the V gene TRBV7-9; 10 bases line up with TRBD1. V lost 3 bases to trimming and J lost 5 bases; unmatched junction nucleotides: 6. The germline CDR1 and CDR2 sequences are SEHNR and FQNEAQ (reference sequence). The CDR3 is 15 residues long. CDR3 sequence (DNA): TGTGCCAGCAGCTTGACAGGGGGCCATCGGGAGACCCAGTACTTC. Its translation: CASSLTGGHRETQYF. The full variable domain, in which reference TRBV7-9 and TRBJ2-5 provide the parts outside the CDR3, is DTGVSQNPRHKITKRGQNVTFRCDPISEHNRLYWYRQTLGQGPEFLTYFQNEAQLEKSRLLSDRFSAERPKGSFSTLEIQRTEQGDSAMYLCASSLTGGHRETQYFGPGTRLLVL.

The V gene is TRBV28, the J gene TRBJ1-2, with D possibly matching TRBD1 (5 bases). There are 16 residues in the CDR3. Looked up from germline, CDR1 is MDHEN and CDR2 is SYDVKM. V gave up 5 bases and J gave up 2 bases, with 18 bases separating them. CDR3 region: CASSVNPGLWNYGYTF. DNA for the CDR3: TGTGCCAGCAGTGTAAACCCAGGGTTGTGGAACTATGGCTACACCTTC.

The V and J genes are TRBV6-5 and TRBJ1-5; 8 bases match TRBD1. V lost 6 bases, J lost 7 bases, and 8 bases stayed unmatched. CDR1 is MNHEY and CDR2 is SVGAGI in the germline V gene. There are 14 residues in the CDR3. CDR3 DNA sequence: TGTGCCAGCAGCGATACAGGGGGGGAACAGCCCCAGCATTTT. It codes for CASSDTGGEQPQHF.

J is TRBJ1-3 and V is TRBV6-5; D remains ambiguous. Per the germline V gene, CDR1 is MNHEY and CDR2 is SVGAGI. The CDR3 contains 14 residues. Trimming took off 6 bases at V and 0 bases at J, with 9 bases between the two ends. Written as DNA, the CDR3 is TGTGCCAGCAGGCCGGGAGGCTCTGGAAACACCATATATTTT. It is translated as CASRPGGSGNTIYF.

V usage is TRBV5-8 and J usage is TRBJ1-6; 7 bases line up with TRBD1. There are 16 residues in the CDR3. The germline gives CDR1 SGHTS, CDR2 YDEGEE. With 5 bases clipped from V and 10 bases from J, the junction kept 15 bases outside the gene matches. The CDR3 DNA sequence: TGTGCCAGCAGTTGGGCAACAGGGGATAGTGGGTCACCCCTCCACTTT. Its protein is CASSWATGDSGSPLHF.

This chain uses TRBV6-5 with TRBJ1-6; 8 bases align to TRBD1. CDR1 is MNHEY, CDR2 SVGAGI, per germline. This CDR3 has 13 amino acids. Trimming took 10 bases from V and 7 from J; bases not matched to a gene: 6. The CDR3, as DNA: TGTGCCATCGAGGGACAGGTAAATTCACCCCTCCACTTT. Translation gives CAIEGQVNSPLHF.